This is a list of T cell receptor beta chains from one sample in a study of identical twins. TCRdb passed the 5' RACE reads through MiXCR, listing each CDR3 protein once. Among approximately 590,000 distinct CDR3 sequences listed, 7.5% to 10% were seen once. The same specimen was also included in a second study, on yellow fever vaccine responses in identical twins.

Sequencing input: PBMCs. These receptors were obtained from a woman aged 18-29 years in good health. CDR3s include the opening cysteine and the closing phenylalanine or tryptophan. D genes are given only for firm matches. Clone size is not always given. Where it is, it says once, few, many or a class for expanded clones.

V,D,size,J,CDR3,DNA
TRBV11-2,.,few,TRBJ2-1,CASSFSAGPSYNEQFF,TGTGCCAGCAGCTTTTCAGCGGGCCCCTCCTACAATGAGCAGTTCTTC
TRBV4-3,.,many,TRBJ2-1,CASSLDPVLSSYNEQFF,TGCGCCAGCAGCCTAGATCCAGTCTTAAGCTCCTACAATGAGCAGTTCTTC
TRBV10-3,.,few,TRBJ2-1,CAISEPTPSAKNEQFF,TGTGCCATCAGTGAGCCTACTCCATCAGCCAAAAATGAGCAGTTCTTC
TRBV29-1,.,many,TRBJ2-7,CSVVETAYEQYF,TGCAGCGTTGTGGAGACAGCCTACGAGCAGTACTTC
TRBV6-2/TRBV6-3,.,.,TRBJ2-7,CASSYAGLAYEQYF,TGTGCCAGCAGTTACGCCGGATTAGCCTACGAGCAGTACTTC
TRBV9,TRBD2,few,TRBJ2-5,CASSRSGGTWETQYF,TGTGCCAGCAGCCGCTCCGGGGGGACTTGGGAGACCCAGTACTTC
TRBV5-1,TRBD2,many,TRBJ2-1,CASSPLTSGGAGEQFF,TGCGCCAGCAGCCCGCTCACTAGCGGGGGGGCCGGTGAGCAGTTCTTC
TRBV18,.,once,TRBJ2-2,CASSPPASGTSSNTGELFF,TGTGCCAGCTCACCACCAGCGTCCGGGACAAGCTCGAACACCGGGGAGCTGTTTTTT
TRBV27,.,many,TRBJ1-2,CASSSDGINYGYTF,TGTGCCAGCAGTTCGGACGGAATTAACTATGGCTACACCTTC
TRBV7-9,.,.,TRBJ2-5,CASSSTGGEQETQYF,TGTGCCAGCAGCTCGACAGGTGGGGAGCAAGAGACCCAGTACTTC
TRBV12-3/TRBV12-4,TRBD2,.,TRBJ2-3,CAISLLTPSRGGQDTQYF,TGTGCCATCAGTTTACTTACCCCCTCGCGGGGGGGCCAAGATACGCAGTATTTT
TRBV9,.,few,TRBJ2-7,CASSVGGMTYEQYF,TGTGCCAGCAGCGTAGGGGGGATGACCTACGAGCAGTACTTC
TRBV18,.,few,TRBJ2-2,CASSPFEGVVTGELFF,TGTGCCAGCTCACCATTTGAGGGGGTCGTCACCGGGGAGCTGTTTTTT
TRBV6-2/TRBV6-3,TRBD2,.,TRBJ2-1,CASSFLAGYDEQFF,TGTGCCAGCAGTTTTCTAGCGGGGTACGATGAGCAGTTCTTC